Below, 14 T cell receptor beta chains from the same sample are listed, as sequenced in a study of pediatric ulcerative colitis. Sequenced by immunoSEQ multiplex PCR; TCRdb stores in-frame clones only, minus some. Among about 25,000 clones listed, about 69% were seen once. The rectum was sampled with one to two pinch biopsies at colonoscopy. What was sequenced was gut tissue. The receptor source for this set is a boy aged 5-17 years with severe ulcerative colitis.

In its sample, this clone ranks as medium-sized. This chain joins TRBV6-6 and TRBJ1-2; D is perhaps TRBD1 (5 bases). The CDR3 totals 13 residues. The germline V and J ends were trimmed by 4 bases and 2 bases, with 8 bases remaining between them. The germline V gene has CDR1 MNHNY and CDR2 SVGAGI (reference sequence). The CDR3 bases are TGTGCCAGCAGTTCCCGGGACAACTATGGCTACACCTTC. The encoded protein is CASSSRDNYGYTF.

The rearrangement joins TRBV6-5 to TRBJ2-5, with TRBD2 identical over 13 bases. CDR3 length: 16 amino acids. The J segment lost 3 bases and the V segment lost 2 bases, leaving 3 bases of the junction unmatched. CDR1 MNHEY and CDR2 SVGAGI come from the germline V gene. The CDR3 sequence is CASSYGGTSGKETQYF. The CDR3 coding sequence is TGTGCCAGCAGTTACGGTGGGACTAGCGGGAAAGAGACCCAGTACTTC.

The V call is TRBV2, the J call TRBJ2-4; D remains unclear. The CDR3 is made up of 15 amino acids. CDR1 SNHLY and CDR2 FYNNEI come from the germline V gene. V was shortened by 3 bases and J by 0 bases, with 9 bases between the two germline ends. The chain's CDR3 is CASSENLIAKNIQYF. The DNA of the CDR3 is TGTGCCAGCAGTGAGAACTTGATAGCCAAAAACATTCAGTACTTC.

The chain is built from TRBV18 and TRBJ1-1, with D maybe TRBD1 (6 bases). The V end lost 2 bases, the J end lost 7 bases, and 11 bases lay between the germline ends. This CDR3 is built from 13 residues. Looked up from germline, CDR1 is KGHSH and CDR2 is LQKENI. This CDR3 reads CASSPTGGNEAFF. In DNA, the CDR3 is TGTGCCAGCTCACCAACCGGGGGCAATGAAGCTTTCTTT.

The chain couples TRBV5-6 to TRBJ1-2; D is perhaps TRBD1 (5 bases). This CDR3 has 13 amino acids. V shed 5 bases and J shed 1 base, with 9 bases lying between them. The germline V gene has CDR1 SGHDT and CDR2 YYEEEE. The CDR3 reads CASRRGNNYGYTF. CDR3 bases: TGTGCCAGCAGGAGGGGAAATAACTATGGCTACACCTTC.

The CDR3: CASSFSGTTDTQYF. The CDR3 DNA reads as TGTGCCAGCAGCTTTAGCGGGACTACAGATACGCAGTATTTT. The V gene is TRBV5-6, the J gene TRBJ2-3; 8 nucleotides line up with TRBD2. There are 14 residues in the CDR3. Germline V gene sequence: CDR1 SGHDT, CDR2 YYEEEE. V gave up 2 bases and J gave up 3 bases; unmatched junction bases: 2.

A single count supports this clone. The chain carries TRBV28 and TRBJ1-2; D not resolved. The CDR3 is made up of 13 amino acids. The V end lost 7 bases, the J end lost 6 bases, and 15 bases lay between the germline ends. Germline lookup yields CDR1 MDHEN and CDR2 SYDVKM. CDR3 DNA sequence: TGTGCCAGCATGGTGCCAGGAGGAAATGGCTACACCTTC. This gives the protein CASMVPGGNGYTF.

This rearrangement joins TRBV29-1 to TRBJ2-3; the match to TRBD1 covers 7 bases. Germline V gene sequence: CDR1 SQVTM, CDR2 ANQGSEA. After removal of 6 bases from V and 1 base from J, the junction contained 4 bases not matched to a gene. CDR3 length: 13 residues. Here the CDR3 DNA reads TGCAGCGTAGAAACAGGGGGCACAGATACGCAGTATTTT. Protein product: CSVETGGTDTQYF.

This clone qualifies as medium-sized. The same CDR3 can be traced to other DNA sequences in this sample. This chain uses TRBV19 with TRBJ1-3, with D possibly matching TRBD1 (6 bases). The V end was cut by 7 bases, the J end by 1 base, with 11 bases between. Looked up from germline, CDR1 is LNHDA and CDR2 is SQIVND (reference sequence). This CDR3 contains 14 residues. Here the CDR3 reads CASITTGSGNTIYF. CDR3 in DNA: TGTGCCAGTATTACAACAGGGTCTGGAAACACCATATATTTT.

The genes are TRBV18 and TRBJ2-1; D gene unclear. This CDR3 is built from 13 residues. Deletions cut 2 bases from V and 1 base from J, with 3 bases between. The germline V gene encodes CDR1 KGHSH and CDR2 LQKENI. The CDR3 is CASSPGSYNEQFF. In DNA, the CDR3 is TGTGCCAGCTCACCAGGGTCCTACAATGAGCAGTTCTTC.

By share of the sample, this clone is large. This sequence joins TRBV6-5 and TRBJ1-2, with D unclear. The V gene lost 2 bases and the J gene lost 8 bases, with 15 bases spanning the gap. The CDR3 runs 14 residues. Germline values: CDR1 MNHEY, CDR2 SVGAGI. The CDR3 nucleotides are TGTGCCAGCAGTTACAGTTGGGCAGGATCCGGCTACACCTTC. This gives the protein CASSYSWAGSGYTF.

Remarks on this clone: At the DNA level, this CDR3 is encoded by other sequences in the same sample as well. The chain joins TRBV4-2 to TRBJ2-1; 10 nucleotides match TRBD2. The CDR3 is 15 residues long. From germline, CDR1 is LGHNA and CDR2 YNFKEQ. Trimming took 3 bases from V and 2 from J; bases not matched to a gene: 1. CDR3 in amino acids: CASSQLAGAYNEQFF. The CDR3 DNA reads TGTGCCAGCAGCCAGCTAGCGGGGGCCTACAATGAGCAGTTCTTC.

This clone has only one observation. CDR3 nucleotides: TGTGCCAGCAGCCCGGGGGGGTTTGGAGAGACCCAGTACTTC. It codes for CASSPGGFGETQYF. V is TRBV5-8 and J is TRBJ2-5, with TRBD2 matching 8 bases. The germline gives CDR1 SGHTS, CDR2 YDEGEE. The CDR3 is 14 amino acids. The V segment lost 4 bases and the J segment 4 bases; nucleotides outside the gene matches: 6.

The chain combines TRBV10-3 with TRBJ2-3, with TRBD1 matching 11 bases. V was pared by 2 bases and J by 6 bases, with 4 bases of the junction left unmatched. Germline CDR1 reads ENHRY; CDR2 reads SYGVKD. The CDR3 totals 15 residues. In nucleotides, the CDR3 is TGTGCCATCAGTGAGCCTGGGACAGGGGGGGATACGCAGTATTTT. It encodes CAISEPGTGGDTQYF.